This T cell receptor (beta chain) comes out of a study of cytomegalovirus exposure and HLA in healthy donors. Whole-study results and caveats: Clonal expansion was found to be greater in HLA-associated TCR beta chains than in equally common others in a later analysis. HLA allele associations emerged for fewer than 20,000 TCR beta sequences in a later analysis, at 0.05 false discovery rate.

The PCR had 60 Vbeta and 13 Jbeta primers. The repertoire was sequenced with immunoSEQ multiplex PCR; TCRdb's copy has only in-frame clones and lacks some. Of approximately 160,000 clones in the sample, around 68% were seen once. V was pared by 0 bases and J by 3 bases, with 12 bases between. There are 15 residues in the CDR3. In germline, CDR1 is SGHRS, CDR2 YFSETQ. Of note for this clone: Its antigen is undetermined.

The V and J genes are TRBV5-1 and TRBJ1-2, with D hard to call. The sequencing sample was made of PBMCs. The receptor's source is a man aged 45-65 years in good health and CMV-seronegative. The CDR3 DNA is TGCGCCAGCAGCTTGGGATCGGGGATGGACTATGGCTACACCTTC. Amino acids: CASSLGSGMDYGYTF.